This T cell receptor (beta chain) was obtained from a study of response to subunit inactivated influenza vaccine. TCRdb re-called the RT-PCR reads with MiXCR, one entry per CDR3 protein. The sample has about 520,000 distinct CDR3 sequences, around 7.7% seen once. This CDR3 region has 11 residues. Germline V gene data show CDR1 as DFQATT and CDR2 as SNEGSKA (reference sequence). This clonotype was picked up a small number of times. The receptor was derived from a man in his fifties or sixties who received an inactivated influenza vaccine. Source: PBMCs from blood, taken less than 30 months after vaccination. The rearrangement uses TRBV20-1 and TRBJ1-1; D gene uncertain. CDR3 sequence reads: CSSPPFGEAFF. The CDR3 nucleotides are TGCAGCTCCCCCCCGTTTGGAGAAGCTTTCTTT.